This record covers a single T cell receptor beta chain. The data are from a study of blood T cell repertoires in COVID-19. Whole-study context: Italy, Spain and the United States were the sources of the convalescent and acute COVID-19 samples.

From germline, CDR1 is MNHNY and CDR2 SVGAGI (reference sequence). The CDR3 has 12 amino acids. Trimming pared 8 bases from V and 7 bases from J, leaving 14 bases between. Produced via immunoSEQ multiplex PCR; TCRdb's table is partial and in-frame only. The sample holds around 140,000 clones, about 89% seen once. V usage is TRBV6-6 and J usage is TRBJ1-2; D is possibly TRBD1 (5 bases). This TCR derives from a man aged 50 to 60 with active COVID-19. The sequencing input was peripheral blood. This chain's CDR3 is CASARQIGGYTF. DNA for the CDR3: TGTGCCAGCGCCCGACAGATAGGTGGCTACACCTTC.